This T cell receptor beta chain emerged from a study of T cell changes during pregnancy in multiple sclerosis. Sequencing used immunoSEQ multiplex PCR; TCRdb keeps in-frame clones, though not all of them. The table has about 73,000 clones, approximately 92% seen once. The CDR3 is made up of 15 amino acids. Per germline, CDR1 LGHNA and CDR2 YSLEER. The junction had 2 bases not matched to a gene; V was cut back by 0 bases and J by 5 bases. The material was peripheral blood, obtained in the third trimester of pregnancy. The clonotype originates from a female donor in good health, enrolled as a control in a pregnancy study. This rearrangement joins TRBV4-3 to TRBJ2-5; 11 positions match TRBD2. The CDR3 sequence is CASSQDVAGGETQYF. The CDR3 DNA follows: TGCGCCAGCAGCCAAGATGTAGCGGGAGGGGAGACCCAGTACTTC.